A selection of T cell receptor beta chains follows, all from one sample in a study of T cells in Graves' hyperthyroidism and ophthalmopathy. TCRdb processed the multiplex PCR reads anew with MiXCR; each CDR3 protein has one entry. The sample lists 240,000 or so distinct CDR3 sequences, about 17% seen once, with around 30% in the top ten. The sample was blood. The receptors shown here come from a woman between 18 and 29 years old with Graves' ophthalmopathy. CDR3s include the opening cysteine and the closing phenylalanine or tryptophan. D genes are given only for firm matches. Size values are once, few and many counts, or a class for expanded clones, and some rows have none.

cdr3_nt | cdr3_aa | j_call | clone_size | d_call | v_call
TGTGCCATCAGCAGGGGGAACACTGAAGCTTTCTTT | CAISRGNTEAFF | TRBJ1-1 | many | NA | TRBV10-3
TGCAGTGCCATAAGACAGGGAGGTTCTTACACCTTC | CSAIRQGGSYTF | TRBJ1-2 | few | TRBD1 | TRBV20-1
TGTGCCAGCAGCTTAGTTGACCCACGGGGGGGTACCCAGTACTTC | CASSLVDPRGGTQYF | TRBJ2-5 | many | TRBD2 | TRBV7-2
TGTGCCAGTAGTACCAGAGGGACTAGCGCAACGAACACCGGGGAGCTGTTTTTT | CASSTRGTSATNTGELFF | TRBJ2-2 | NA | TRBD2 | TRBV19
TGTGCCACCAGCAGAGATCGAGAAACCAGCTCCTACAATGAGCAGTTCTTC | CATSRDRETSSYNEQFF | TRBJ2-1 | NA | NA | TRBV15
TGTGCCAGCAGCTTCGGACAGGGACCTTACGAGCAGTTCTTC | CASSFGQGPYEQFF | TRBJ2-1 | NA | TRBD1 | TRBV5-4
TGTGCCTGGAGCTTAGGGGGCTATGGCTACACCTTC | CAWSLGGYGYTF | TRBJ1-2 | many | NA | TRBV30
TGTGCCATCAGGACTAGCGGAGCCTACAATGAGCAGTTCTTC | CAIRTSGAYNEQFF | TRBJ2-1 | many | TRBD2 | TRBV10-3
TGTGCCAGCAGACAAGGACAGGGGTCCGTTGGTCAGCCCCAGCATTTT | CASRQGQGSVGQPQHF | TRBJ1-5 | many | TRBD1 | TRBV12-3/TRBV12-4
TGTGCCAGCTCACTCCAAACTAGCGGAAACACAGATACGCAGTATTTT | CASSLQTSGNTDTQYF | TRBJ2-3 | many | TRBD2 | TRBV18
TGTGCCAGCAGTACCCGCGGACCTGGGGCCAACGTCCTGACTTTC | CASSTRGPGANVLTF | TRBJ2-6 | many | NA | TRBV6-2/TRBV6-3
TGTGCCACCAGCAGGCCAACCCAACTGAACTATGGCTACACCTTC | CATSRPTQLNYGYTF | TRBJ1-2 | many | NA | TRBV15
TGTGCCAGCAACAGGGCCCCTAGCACAGATACGCAGTATTTT | CASNRAPSTDTQYF | TRBJ2-3 | many | NA | TRBV2
TGTGCCAGCAGTTTATCAACTAGCGGGGGGGACTACGAGCAGTACTTC | CASSLSTSGGDYEQYF | TRBJ2-7 | many | TRBD2 | TRBV28